What follows are 14 T cell receptor beta chains derived from one specimen sequenced in a study of cytomegalovirus exposure and HLA in healthy donors. The primer mix had 60 Vbeta and 13 Jbeta primers. This table comes from immunoSEQ multiplex PCR, and its TCRdb copy is limited to in-frame clones, with some not included. Altogether some 150,000 clones are present, approximately 80% being singletons, with the ten largest covering around 5.6%. Sequences were obtained from PBMCs. Receptors originate from a woman in her 40s in good health and CMV-seropositive.

This chain uses TRBV29-1 with TRBJ2-3; the match to TRBD2 covers 10 bases. The J segment lost 2 bases and the V segment lost 1 base, leaving 3 bases of the junction unmatched. Germline CDR1 and CDR2: SQVTM and ANQGSEA. The CDR3 consists of 15 residues. This CDR3 is CSVEGTSGNTDTQYF. The DNA for the CDR3 is TGCAGCGTTGAAGGGACTAGCGGAAACACAGATACGCAGTATTTT.

This rearrangement joins TRBV27 to TRBJ2-7, with 7 nucleotides matching TRBD2. Germline assignment: CDR1 MNHEY and CDR2 SMNVEV (reference sequence). The CDR3 is made up of 15 amino acids. V lost 0 bases, J lost 3 bases, and 5 bases stayed unmatched. The CDR3 here is CASSLSLGGDYEQYF. CDR3 DNA: TGTGCCAGCAGTTTATCTTTGGGAGGGGACTACGAGCAGTACTTC.

The chain uses TRBV28 and TRBJ2-5, with a possible D match to TRBD1 (6 bases). The ends were cut back, 4 bases at V and 1 base at J, with 10 bases in the middle. The CDR3 totals 14 residues. The germline CDR1 and CDR2 sequences are MDHEN and SYDVKM. CDR3 sequence: CASSSGQFQETQYF. CDR3 DNA: TGTGCCAGCAGTTCTGGACAGTTCCAAGAGACCCAGTACTTC.

The rearrangement joins TRBV6-5 to TRBJ2-7, with 11 bases aligning to TRBD1. The CDR3 runs to 15 residues. The V and J ends lost 5 bases and 9 bases, in that order; junction bases with no gene match: 12. CDR1 is MNHEY and CDR2 is SVGAGI in the germline V gene. As DNA, the CDR3 is TGTGCCAGCAGTAACAGGGACAGGGGGGATCGGCCGCAGTACTTC. This translates into CASSNRDRGDRPQYF.

The chain has TRBV28 and TRBJ1-2, with a possible D match to TRBD1 (6 bases). This CDR3 comprises 16 residues. V lost 2 bases, J lost 7 bases, and 20 bases lay in between. Germline-derived CDR1 and CDR2 are MDHEN and SYDVKM. The CDR3 here is CASSLRSQGLLGGYTF. CDR3 bases: TGTGCCAGCAGTTTACGCAGTCAGGGGCTATTGGGTGGCTACACCTTC.

This clone came up a few times. The chain links TRBV28 to TRBJ1-2; no clear D gene. V lost 5 bases, J lost 4 bases, and 17 bases lay in between. Germline V gives CDR1 MDHEN, CDR2 SYDVKM. The CDR3 contains 15 residues. CDR3 nucleotides: TGTGCCAGCAGTCTTTGGGCTACGGGAATCTATGGCTACACCTTC. Protein product: CASSLWATGIYGYTF.

CDR3 loop: CASSSPGLAGSSDTQYF. DNA of the CDR3: TGTGCCAGCAGTAGTCCGGGACTAGCGGGTAGCTCGGATACGCAGTATTTT. This rearrangement joins TRBV27 to TRBJ2-3, with 12 bases lining up with TRBD2. The CDR3 extends over 17 amino acids. Trimming removed 5 bases from V and 6 bases from J; junction bases left unmatched: 12. The V gene's germline CDR1 is MNHEY and CDR2 SMNVEV (reference sequence).

This chain connects TRBV25-1 to TRBJ2-2; 9 bases fit TRBD1. CDR1 MGHDK and CDR2 SYGVNS come from the germline V gene. The CDR3 length is 18 residues. Trimming cost V 3 bases and J 6 bases; bases outside gene matches: 14. CDR3 bases: TGTGCCAGCAGTGAGCGGGACAGGGTCGAATCTGGACCCGGGGAGCTGTTTTTT. It translates to CASSERDRVESGPGELFF.

The V and J genes are TRBV7-6 and TRBJ2-3, with TRBD2 identical over 7 bases. The CDR3 covers 15 residues. Trimming took 6 bases from V and 2 from J; bases not matched to a gene: 8. The germline V gene encodes CDR1 SGHVS and CDR2 FNYEAQ. The DNA of the CDR3 is TGTGCCAGCAGACCCGGGACTACTCCCACAGATACGCAGTATTTT. Protein product: CASRPGTTPTDTQYF.

This clone appeared once. The chain combines TRBV28 with TRBJ2-1, with TRBD2 as a possible D gene (7 bases). The CDR3 extends over 14 amino acids. V dropped 4 bases and J dropped 8 bases, with 15 bases sitting between them. Germline assignment: CDR1 MDHEN and CDR2 SYDVKM. The DNA for the CDR3 is TGTGCCAGCAGTTACTCTGGGGGGGGCCATGAGCAGTTCTTC. It is translated as CASSYSGGGHEQFF.

The CDR3 sequence is CASSLSGQGVRYEQYF. CDR3 coding DNA: TGTGCCAGCAGTTTATCGGGACAGGGGGTTCGCTACGAGCAGTACTTC. The rearrangement uses TRBV27 and TRBJ2-7; 11 nucleotides match TRBD1. J was trimmed by 3 bases and V by 0 bases; bases with no gene match: 4. The CDR3 extends over 16 amino acids. Germline assignment: CDR1 MNHEY and CDR2 SMNVEV (reference sequence).

This clone was picked up one time. This rearrangement joins TRBV19 to TRBJ2-5; the D is unclear. The V end lost 1 base, the J end lost 0 bases, and 3 bases lay between the germline ends. The CDR3 spans 13 residues. Germline V gene sequence: CDR1 LNHDA, CDR2 SQIVND (reference sequence). The CDR3 region is CASSIADQETQYF. The CDR3 DNA reads TGTGCCAGTAGTATAGCGGACCAAGAGACCCAGTACTTC.

A few counts support this clone. The chain uses TRBV4-2 and TRBJ1-1; 7 bases align to TRBD1. This CDR3 is 16 amino acids long. V lost 3 bases and J lost 2; bases outside the gene matches: 9. The germline V gene has CDR1 LGHNA and CDR2 YNFKEQ. CDR3 DNA: TGTGCCAGCAGCCAGGCCACGGGACAGCTAAACACTGAAGCTTTCTTT. It yields the protein CASSQATGQLNTEAFF.

The chain links TRBV4-1 to TRBJ1-1; 9 bases line up with TRBD1. Trimming at V came to 0 bases and at J to 9 bases, leaving 8 bases not matched to a gene. The CDR3 runs 15 residues. CDR1 is MGHRA and CDR2 is YSYEKL in the germline V gene. CDR3 in amino acids: CASSQDPMGTGKAFF. The DNA for the CDR3 is TGCGCCAGCAGCCAAGATCCGATGGGGACAGGGAAAGCTTTCTTT.